The text below deals with one T cell receptor beta chain. These data originate in a study of blood T cell repertoires in COVID-19. The CDR3 sequence is 17 residues long. Per germline, CDR1 LNHDA and CDR2 SQIVND (reference sequence). The V end was cut by 0 bases, the J end by 4 bases, with 16 bases between. Clones were sequenced by immunoSEQ multiplex PCR, and TCRdb holds only the in-frame ones, with some missing. Among 350,000 to 450,000 clones listed, 80% to 90% were seen once. The origin of this receptor is a man in his forties in a cohort exposed to, infected with or recovered from COVID-19 (not recorded which). V is TRBV19 and J is TRBJ2-1; TRBD1 might be the D (6 bases). The sequencing input was PBMCs or T cells enriched from blood (not recorded which). As DNA, the CDR3 is TGTGCCAGTAGTATAGATGTAAAAGGGGGTCGTTACAATGAGCAGTTCTTC. The encoded protein is CASSIDVKGGRYNEQFF.